This TCR beta chain was sequenced during a study of T cells in Graves' hyperthyroidism and ophthalmopathy. Findings of the study overall: Blood samples included most of the expanded thyroid clonotypes exceeding 0.001.

The CDR3 length is 15 residues. The V and J ends lost 4 bases and 5 bases respectively, with 17 bases between them. Patients with uncontrolled infections, other autoimmune diseases, pregnancy or lactation were excluded. Source material for PBMCs was over 7.5 ml fresh peripheral blood. This clonotype was seen repeatedly, ten times or more. Its antigen is currently unknown. Amplification yielded TCR beta CDR3 regions, with RNA transcripts as the source. The TCR CDR3 was amplified in a first-round RT-PCR using the HTBI primer set. TCRdb used MiXCR to reprocess the multiplex PCR reads, holding one entry per CDR3 protein. This sample has some 720,000 distinct CDR3 sequences, with about a sixth found just once.

Sequenced: blood. This sequence originates from a man between 18 and 29 years old with Graves' hyperthyroidism. The chain links TRBV12-3 or TRBV12-4 to TRBJ2-5, with TRBD1 as a possible D gene (6 bases). CDR3 in amino acids: CASSWNHRVSETQYF. The CDR3 DNA sequence: TGTGCCAGCAGTTGGAACCACAGGGTATCGGAGACCCAGTACTTC.